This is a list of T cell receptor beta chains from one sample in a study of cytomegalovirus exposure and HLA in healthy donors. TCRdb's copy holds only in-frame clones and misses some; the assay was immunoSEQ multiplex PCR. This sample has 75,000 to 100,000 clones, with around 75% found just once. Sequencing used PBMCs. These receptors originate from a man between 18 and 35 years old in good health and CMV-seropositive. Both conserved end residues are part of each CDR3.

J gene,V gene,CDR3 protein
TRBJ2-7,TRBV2,CASSSGGSTYEQYF
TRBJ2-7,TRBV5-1,CASSLVSRSYEQYF
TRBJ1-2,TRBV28,CASRPEGFGLSGYTF
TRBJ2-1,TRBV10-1,CASSVLGTGRNEQFF
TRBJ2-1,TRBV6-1,CASSERLRDEQFF
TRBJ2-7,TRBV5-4,CASSSSEDYEQYF
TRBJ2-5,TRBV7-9,CASSPLRGGGETQYF
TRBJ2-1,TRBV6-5,CASSYSTPNEQFF
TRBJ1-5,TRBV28,CASSRDNSNQPQHF
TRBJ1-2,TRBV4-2,CASSQATQGQGYTF
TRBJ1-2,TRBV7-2,CASSARTGEIVGYTF
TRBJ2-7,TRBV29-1,CSVGSGSEQYF
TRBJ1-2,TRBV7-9,CASSFTGTKGYTF
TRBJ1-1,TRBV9,CASSVGPGTEAFF
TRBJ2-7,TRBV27,CASRHREQYEQYF
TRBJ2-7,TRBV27,CASSFGGSYEQYF
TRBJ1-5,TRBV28,CASRPGLNQPQHF
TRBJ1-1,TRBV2,CASSDELQDPMNTEAFF
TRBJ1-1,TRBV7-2,CASSLGEGLNTEAFF
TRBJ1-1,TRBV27,CASSPTGNTEAFF
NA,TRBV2,CASSELGPTYEQYF
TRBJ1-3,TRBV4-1,CASSDNRSPGNTIYF
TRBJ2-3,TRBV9,CASSVGLAESVDTQYF
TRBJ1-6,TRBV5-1,CASRAGAPSSYNSPLHF
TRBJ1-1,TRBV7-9,CASSLSTGAYTEAFF
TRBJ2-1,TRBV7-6,CASSLEAGDPSYNEQFF
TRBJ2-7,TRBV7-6,CASSSTSVRGVSGYEQYF
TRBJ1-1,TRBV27,CASSFLMGMNTEAFF
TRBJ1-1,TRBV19,CASNGMGQGEAFF
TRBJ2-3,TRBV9,CASSAGTSGGSDTQYF
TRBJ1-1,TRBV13,CASSLEGANTEAFF
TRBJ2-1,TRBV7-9,CASTQGGTALYNEQFF
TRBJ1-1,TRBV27,CASSYRLRDTEAFF
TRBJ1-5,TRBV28,CASQDRLNQPQHF
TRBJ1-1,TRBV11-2,CASSPGVLTEAFF
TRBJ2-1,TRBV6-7,CASTNGGLPPWNEQFF
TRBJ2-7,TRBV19,CASSTGYEQYF
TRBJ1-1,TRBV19,CAAVGTAPPEAFF
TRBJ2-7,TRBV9,CASSVDGGGADEQYF
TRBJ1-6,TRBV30,CAAGAGTGFTPLHF
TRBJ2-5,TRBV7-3,CASSSGTSGGAKTQYF
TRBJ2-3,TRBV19,CASRVTGRTDTQYF
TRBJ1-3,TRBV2,CASGRGTIYF
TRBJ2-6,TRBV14,CASSQGQGRTGANVLTF
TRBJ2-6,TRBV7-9,CASSPGLFSGANVLTF
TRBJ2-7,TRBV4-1,CASSQTQGVPIEQYF
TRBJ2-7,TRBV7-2,CASSLRSAGTYEQYF
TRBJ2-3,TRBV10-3,CAISRERDTQYF
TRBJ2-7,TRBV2,CASSADTAGFSYEQYF
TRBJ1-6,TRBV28,CASSGQGAGNSPLHF
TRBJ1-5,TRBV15,CATSRDLGVSQPQHF
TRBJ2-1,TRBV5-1,CASSLGGGAYNEQFF
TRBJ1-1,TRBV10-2,CATGPFDRGPHTEAFF